The sequence of this T cell receptor beta chain was determined in a study of memory CD4+ T cells and cytomegalovirus serostatus. Study details: This sample comes from healthy Belgian adults, under 10 CMV seropositive, 24 seronegative. General study points: Each of approximately 70 CMV-associated TCRbeta sequences occurred in one to five individuals. Suggested: most of the CMV-linked TCR signature lies in CD4+ memory cells. Repertoires predicted CMV serostatus with median bootstrapped AUC of about 0.96.

This clone was detected only a few times. No antigen is known for it. Sequencing used immunoSEQ multiplex PCR; TCRdb keeps in-frame clones, though not all of them. The data hold tens of thousands of clones, with roughly three quarters observed a single time. This CDR3 has 14 amino acids. Deletions cut 5 bases from V and 2 bases from J, with 10 bases between. Per germline, CDR1 SGHTA and CDR2 FQGNSA. The sort gate was single viable CD3+CD4+CD8-CD45RO+ cells for memory CD4+ T cells. The source material was memory CD4+ T cells from blood. The chain links TRBV7-2 to TRBJ1-5, with D hard to call. This TCR was sampled from an adult in good health and CMV-seronegative. DNA for the CDR3: TGTGCCAGCAGCCCGCGTTGGGGCAATCAGCCCCAGCATTTT. Translated, it gives CASSPRWGNQPQHF. Together with reference TRBV7-2 and TRBJ1-5, the CDR3 gives the full variable domain: GAGVSQSPSNKVTEKGKDVELRCDPISGHTALYWYRQSLGQGLEFLIYFQGNSAPDKSGLPSDRFSAERTGGSVSTLTIQRTQQEDSAVYLCASSPRWGNQPQHFGDGTRLSIL.